A selection of T cell receptor beta chains follows, all from one sample in a study of blood T cells in healthy people across ages. TCRdb reprocessed the 5' RACE reads with MiXCR, giving one entry per CDR3 protein. Of 700,000 or so distinct CDR3 sequences listed, approximately 22% are singletons. The sequencing input was blood. These TCRs come from a man between 65 and 85 years old in good health. Each CDR3 is given with its conserved first and last residue. A D gene is named only where the DNA matches it firmly. Only some rows state a clone size, as once, few, many or a class for expanded clones.

j_gene | abundance | d_gene | v_gene | CDR3nt | CDR3aa
TRBJ1-1 | . | TRBD1 | TRBV2 | TGTGCCAGCAGTGGCCCAGGGGGGTACACTGAAGCTTTCTTT | CASSGPGGYTEAFF
TRBJ1-3 | . | . | TRBV12-3/TRBV12-4 | TGTGCCAGCAGTTTAGGGGCGCCTTCTGGAAACACCATATATTTT | CASSLGAPSGNTIYF
TRBJ2-1 | . | . | TRBV20-1 | TGCAGTGCAACGCCGGGCCGAGAGAGTGAGCAGTTCTTC | CSATPGRESEQFF
TRBJ2-5 | few | TRBD2 | TRBV5-1 | TGCGCCAGCAGTCGGCTAGCGGGCTTCCAAGAGACCCAGTACTTC | CASSRLAGFQETQYF
TRBJ1-2 | . | TRBD1 | TRBV12-3/TRBV12-4 | TGTGCCAGCAGTGCCACCGAGGGGGCGTTCTATGGCTACACCTTC | CASSATEGAFYGYTF
TRBJ1-2 | . | TRBD1 | TRBV12-3/TRBV12-4 | TGTGCCAGCAGTCGACTGACAGGGTTGGGCTATGGCTACACCTTC | CASSRLTGLGYGYTF
TRBJ1-5 | few | TRBD1 | TRBV20-1 | TGCAGTGCGCAGGACAGGGGGCTGGTAGAGCCCCAGCATTTT | CSAQDRGLVEPQHF
TRBJ2-1 | few | . | TRBV6-6 | TGTGCCAGCAGTTACTTTAAAGACGGGGTCTACAATGAGCAGTTCTTC | CASSYFKDGVYNEQFF
TRBJ1-3 | . | . | TRBV7-6 | TGTGCCAGCAGCTTAGCGCAGAGGGAGATTGGAAACACCATATATTTT | CASSLAQREIGNTIYF
TRBJ2-5 | once | TRBD2 | TRBV10-3 | TGTGCCATCAGCCCTAGCGGGGGTGATGGGGAGACCCAGTACTTC | CAISPSGGDGETQYF
TRBJ2-3 | . | TRBD2 | TRBV6-5 | TGTGCCAGCAGTTACTCGCGGGGGATAGCATGGACAGATACGCAGTATTTT | CASSYSRGIAWTDTQYF
TRBJ2-7 | few | . | TRBV14 | TGTGCCAGCAGCCGTACCCTAGGCGAGCAGTACTTC | CASSRTLGEQYF
TRBJ1-4 | . | . | TRBV6-1 | TGTGCCAGCAGTGATACGGCAACTAATGAAAAACTGTTTTTT | CASSDTATNEKLFF
TRBJ1-3 | many | . | TRBV12-3/TRBV12-4 | TGTGCCAGCAGTACCGCGGCTCCTGGAAACACCATATATTTT | CASSTAAPGNTIYF
TRBJ2-1 | . | . | TRBV12-1 | TGTGCCAGCAGCTTAATGAAGGGGAAAAGTCCCAATGAGCAGTTCTTC | CASSLMKGKSPNEQFF
TRBJ1-4 | . | . | TRBV12-3/TRBV12-4 | TGTGCCAGCAACACGGGGGGCGGACAACTGTTTTTT | CASNTGGGQLFF